This is a list of T cell receptor beta chains from one sample in a study of graft-versus-host responses after intestinal transplantation. TCRdb's table, derived via immunoSEQ multiplex PCR, lists solely in-frame clones and lacks some. This table holds 15,000 to 20,000 clones, 65% to 90% found once. The source material was ileum tissue, sampled about 80 weeks after intestinal transplantation. The source of these receptors is a human patient who received an intestinal transplant, so some T cells may come from the graft donor. Both conserved end residues are part of each CDR3. The D gene is left open where the match is weak. Size tells how often a clone was seen (once, few, many) or the class of an expanded clone, and some rows leave it out.

cdr3_nt: TGCGCCAGCAGCCAAGTGGAGCCGTATGGCTACACCTTC
cdr3_aa: CASSQVEPYGYTF
d_call: .
j_call: TRBJ1-2
v_call: TRBV4-1
clone_size: .

cdr3_nt: TGTGCCAGCAGTGTTAAACTCGGGGTAAAACTGTTTTTT
cdr3_aa: CASSVKLGVKLFF
d_call: .
j_call: TRBJ1-4
v_call: TRBV6-1
clone_size: .

cdr3_nt: TGTGCCAGCGGGACCTTAAAAAATCAGCCCCAGCATTTT
cdr3_aa: CASGTLKNQPQHF
d_call: .
j_call: TRBJ1-5
v_call: TRBV7-2
clone_size: .

cdr3_nt: TGTGCCAGCAGCCACGACAGGGGGTCTACCTACGAGCAGTACTTC
cdr3_aa: CASSHDRGSTYEQYF
d_call: TRBD1
j_call: TRBJ2-7
v_call: TRBV5-6
clone_size: .

cdr3_nt: TGTGCCAGCAGCTTACTATTTGGGGGCCGCAGTCCATACGAGCAGTACTTC
cdr3_aa: CASSLLFGGRSPYEQYF
d_call: .
j_call: TRBJ2-7
v_call: TRBV11-2
clone_size: .

cdr3_nt: TGTGCCAGCAGCTTTTTCCTTAACACTGAAGCTTTCTTT
cdr3_aa: CASSFFLNTEAFF
d_call: .
j_call: TRBJ1-1
v_call: TRBV7-9
clone_size: .

cdr3_nt: TGTGCCAGCAGCGCCGGAAGCTCCTATAATTCACCCCTCCACTTT
cdr3_aa: CASSAGSSYNSPLHF
d_call: .
j_call: TRBJ1-6
v_call: TRBV5-6
clone_size: .

cdr3_nt: TGTGCCAGCAGCCAAGATAATGGACAGGGAGCGGGCTACACCTTC
cdr3_aa: CASSQDNGQGAGYTF
d_call: TRBD1
j_call: TRBJ1-2
v_call: TRBV4-2
clone_size: .

cdr3_nt: TGCGCCAGCAGCTCGACGACGATAACCTCCTACGAGCAGTACTTC
cdr3_aa: CASSSTTITSYEQYF
d_call: .
j_call: TRBJ2-7
v_call: TRBV5-1
clone_size: .

cdr3_nt: TGTGCCAGCAGCTTAAGTGGACAGGGGACTCAGCCCCAGCATTTT
cdr3_aa: CASSLSGQGTQPQHF
d_call: TRBD1
j_call: TRBJ1-5
v_call: TRBV7-9
clone_size: .

cdr3_nt: TGTGCCAGCAGCCAGACAGGGGGCGCGAACACTGAAGCTTTCTTT
cdr3_aa: CASSQTGGANTEAFF
d_call: TRBD1
j_call: TRBJ1-1
v_call: TRBV6-1
clone_size: .

cdr3_nt: TGTGCCAGCTCACCACGGACACAGCGGGATACGCAGTATTTT
cdr3_aa: CASSPRTQRDTQYF
d_call: .
j_call: TRBJ2-3
v_call: TRBV18
clone_size: .

cdr3_nt: TGCGCCAGCGGTGGGACAGCGAACACTGAAGCTTTCTTT
cdr3_aa: CASGGTANTEAFF
d_call: TRBD1
j_call: TRBJ1-1
v_call: TRBV5-1
clone_size: few

cdr3_nt: TGTGCCAGCAGTCCTGCGATCCCGCTCGGTTCACCCCTCCACTTT
cdr3_aa: CASSPAIPLGSPLHF
d_call: .
j_call: TRBJ1-6
v_call: TRBV6-5
clone_size: .

cdr3_nt: TGTGCCAGCAGCTTCCCTGGGGCCTCTGGGGCCAACGTCCTGACTTTC
cdr3_aa: CASSFPGASGANVLTF
d_call: .
j_call: TRBJ2-6
v_call: TRBV7-3
clone_size: .

cdr3_nt: TGTGCCAGCAGCTTGGTAACAGGACCTAGCACAGATACGCAGTATTTT
cdr3_aa: CASSLVTGPSTDTQYF
d_call: .
j_call: TRBJ2-3
v_call: TRBV7-9
clone_size: .

cdr3_nt: TGCGCCAGCAGCCCGGAACGGGACTATCCACTGGAGACCCAGTACTTC
cdr3_aa: CASSPERDYPLETQYF
d_call: TRBD2
j_call: TRBJ2-5
v_call: TRBV5-1
clone_size: .

cdr3_nt: TGTGCCAGCAGCGACAGTCGGGGGGAATCCTACAATGAGCAGTTCTTC
cdr3_aa: CASSDSRGESYNEQFF
d_call: TRBD2
j_call: TRBJ2-1
v_call: TRBV9
clone_size: .

cdr3_nt: TGCGCCAGCAGTGAAGCTAGCCGGTACAATGAGCAGTTCTTC
cdr3_aa: CASSEASRYNEQFF
d_call: .
j_call: TRBJ2-1
v_call: TRBV10-1
clone_size: .

cdr3_nt: TGTGCCTGGAGTAAGCGGGCCTACGAGCAGTACTTC
cdr3_aa: CAWSKRAYEQYF
d_call: .
j_call: TRBJ2-7
v_call: TRBV30
clone_size: once

cdr3_nt: TGTGCCAGCAGCTTAGCCTTTAGCGGGTCCCAAGAGACCCAGTACTTC
cdr3_aa: CASSLAFSGSQETQYF
d_call: TRBD2
j_call: TRBJ2-5
v_call: TRBV7-2
clone_size: .

cdr3_nt: TGTGCCAGCAGTGAAGGACTACTACGGAACGAGCAGTACTTC
cdr3_aa: CASSEGLLRNEQYF
d_call: .
j_call: TRBJ2-7
v_call: TRBV6-1
clone_size: .

cdr3_nt: TGTGCCAGCACCCCTGCCCGGGACAGGCCCCAGCATTTT
cdr3_aa: CASTPARDRPQHF
d_call: TRBD1
j_call: TRBJ1-5
v_call: TRBV28
clone_size: once

cdr3_nt: TGTGCCAGCACCACTGGAATGAACACTGAAGCTTTCTTT
cdr3_aa: CASTTGMNTEAFF
d_call: .
j_call: TRBJ1-1
v_call: TRBV4-2
clone_size: .

cdr3_nt: TGTGCCTGTCCAGGGGCTTGGGGGACCCAGTACTTC
cdr3_aa: CACPGAWGTQYF
d_call: .
j_call: TRBJ2-5
v_call: TRBV30
clone_size: .

cdr3_nt: TGTGCCAGCAGCAAAGGGACAGGCTTTTATAGCAATCAGCCCCAGCATTTT
cdr3_aa: CASSKGTGFYSNQPQHF
d_call: TRBD1
j_call: TRBJ1-5
v_call: TRBV28
clone_size: .

cdr3_nt: TGTGCCACCAGCAGAGAAATATACAGCGTTGAAAAACTGTTTTTT
cdr3_aa: CATSREIYSVEKLFF
d_call: .
j_call: TRBJ1-4
v_call: TRBV15
clone_size: .

cdr3_nt: TGTGCCAGCAGTTTCTCTACAGGGGTTCCCTACTTC
cdr3_aa: CASSFSTGVPYF
d_call: TRBD1
j_call: TRBJ2-7
v_call: TRBV28
clone_size: .

cdr3_nt: TGTGCCAGCAGCCTTCGGACTAGCGACACAGATACGCAGTATTTT
cdr3_aa: CASSLRTSDTDTQYF
d_call: TRBD2
j_call: TRBJ2-3
v_call: TRBV14
clone_size: .

cdr3_nt: TGTGCCAGCAGCTTGGCCGGGCCAAACACTGAAGCTTTCTTT
cdr3_aa: CASSLAGPNTEAFF
d_call: .
j_call: TRBJ1-1
v_call: TRBV5-4
clone_size: .